What follows are 9 T cell receptor beta chains derived from one specimen sequenced in a study of blood T cell repertoires in COVID-19. TCRdb's copy holds only in-frame clones and misses some; the assay was immunoSEQ multiplex PCR. The profile covers 150,000 to 200,000 clones, with around four fifths appearing a single time and around 2.7% taken by the ten largest. The sample comprised peripheral blood. Receptors were obtained from a woman aged 80 or over with COVID-19, enrolled during active disease.

The rearrangement uses TRBV7-9 and TRBJ2-2; possible D gene TRBD2, 6 bases. Trimming shortened V by 6 bases and J by 3 bases, and 14 bases separated the two germline ends. CDR3 length: 15 amino acids. Germline V lookup: CDR1 SEHNR, CDR2 FQNEAQ (reference sequence). The DNA for the CDR3 is TGTGCCAGCAGTTCCGGGAGTACGCACACCGGGGAGCTGTTTTTT. Residues: CASSSGSTHTGELFF.

The chain has TRBV9 and TRBJ2-2, with D maybe TRBD2 (5 bases). Germline CDR1 is SGDLS and CDR2 is YYNGEE. The V end lost 6 bases, the J end lost 3 bases, and 12 bases lay between the germline ends. This CDR3 spans 14 amino acids. In DNA, the CDR3 is TGTGCCAGCATGGCGGAGGATGACACCGGGGAGCTGTTTTTT. It translates to CASMAEDDTGELFF.

This chain connects TRBV6-5 to TRBJ2-1, with 8 bases identical to TRBD2. Looked up from germline, CDR1 is MNHEY and CDR2 is SVGAGI. V shed 6 bases, J shed 6 bases, and the junction held 7 bases outside the gene matches. The CDR3 is 14 residues long. The CDR3 region is CASRPRLARNEQFF. CDR3 bases: TGTGCCAGCAGACCGAGACTAGCGCGCAATGAGCAGTTCTTC.

This chain joins TRBV7-9 and TRBJ2-7; possibly TRBD1 for D (5 bases). Germline V CDR1 and CDR2: SEHNR, FQNEAQ (reference sequence). There are 13 residues in the CDR3. V was trimmed by 1 base and J by 5 bases, leaving 9 bases between them. The CDR3 protein is CASSLDRHDEQYF. In DNA form, the CDR3 reads TGTGCCAGCAGCTTAGACAGGCACGACGAGCAGTACTTC. Full variable domain (remainder filled in from reference TRBV7-9 and TRBJ2-7): DTGVSQNPRHKITKRGQNVTFRCDPISEHNRLYWYRQTLGQGPEFLTYFQNEAQLEKSRLLSDRFSAERPKGSFSTLEIQRTEQGDSAMYLCASSLDRHDEQYFGPGTRLTVT.

The chain employs TRBV27 and TRBJ2-7, with TRBD2 matching over 14 bases. CDR1 is MNHEY and CDR2 is SMNVEV in the germline V gene (reference sequence). This CDR3 region has 15 residues. J was trimmed by 11 bases and V by 4 bases; bases with no gene match: 10. In nucleotides, the CDR3 is TGTGCCAGCAGTTCCCGGACTAGCGGGAGGACTCCTAAGTACTTC. This translates into CASSSRTSGRTPKYF.

CDR3 region: CASRGRGDFYEQYF. CDR3 bases: TGTGCCAGCAGAGGGCGGGGGGATTTTTACGAGCAGTACTTC. The genes are TRBV6-5 and TRBJ2-7, with 8 nucleotides matching TRBD2. This CDR3 is 14 amino acids long. J gave up 4 bases and V 6 bases, and 8 bases lay outside the gene matches. Germline V gene data show CDR1 as MNHEY and CDR2 as SVGAGI.

V and J are TRBV18 and TRBJ1-5; weak D call: TRBD1 (6 bases). This CDR3 has 15 residues. Germline V CDR1 and CDR2: KGHSH, LQKENI. V lost 8 bases, J lost 0 bases, and 14 bases lay in between. The CDR3 is CASALTGNSNQPQHF. Here the CDR3 DNA reads TGTGCCAGCGCCTTGACAGGAAATAGCAATCAGCCCCAGCATTTT.

V and J are TRBV19 and TRBJ1-1; TRBD1 matches at 8 bases. Germline CDR1 and CDR2: LNHDA and SQIVND (reference sequence). CDR3 length equals 14 residues. V trimming: 9 bases; J trimming: 3 bases; junction bases outside the gene matches: 9. Here the CDR3 DNA reads TGTGCCAGAAACAACAGGGGGTCGGACACTGAAGCTTTCTTT. Its translation is CARNNRGSDTEAFF.

This clone was seen only a few times. The CDR3 loop reads CAISDSSYNSPLHF. CDR3 in DNA: TGTGCCATCAGTGACAGTTCCTATAATTCACCCCTCCACTTT. J is TRBJ1-6 and V is TRBV10-3; no clear D. From germline, CDR1 is ENHRY and CDR2 SYGVKD. The germline V and J ends were trimmed by 3 bases and 1 base, with 4 bases remaining between them. The CDR3 contains 14 residues.